One sample yielded the 2 T cell receptor beta chains listed below, sequenced in a study of molecular identifiers for immune sequencing clone quantification. TCRdb called the PCR reads again in MiXCR, with one record for every CDR3 protein. The sample shows 60,000 to 65,000 distinct CDR3 sequences, 15% to 20% of them seen only once. Sequencing was done on a sample of naive CD8+ T cells from blood, with Jurkat cell RNA spiked in. Subset denoted: FACS-sorted CD8+CD4-CCR7+CD45RA+ naive T cells. The receptors shown here come from a human donor in good health. Some libraries in this study had Jurkat cell RNA spiked in.

Ten or more counts support this clonotype. This chain joins TRBV3-1 and TRBJ2-7; 10 nucleotides line up with TRBD2. The V gene end was trimmed by 2 bases and the J gene end by 3 bases; junction bases not matched to a gene: 4. Germline CDR1 LGHDT, CDR2 YNNKEL (reference sequence). The CDR3 is 15 amino acids. The DNA of the CDR3 is TGTGCCAGCAGCCAACTAGCGGGAGACGTCTACGAGCAGTACTTC. This translates into CASSQLAGDVYEQYF.

This clonotype was counted only a few times. The rearrangement uses TRBV3-2 and TRBJ1-1. TRBV3-2 is assigned pseudogene status. The CDR3 has 11 amino acids. The CDR3 loop reads CASSPDSFAFF. For the CDR3, the DNA is TGTGCCAGCAGCCCCGACTCCTTTGCTTTCTTT.